This T cell receptor (beta chain) was identified during a study of technical replicates of blood from a few donors. The protocol was immunoSEQ multiplex PCR, while the TCRdb copy is restricted to in-frame clones and leaves out a portion. The sample holds about 70,000 clones, around 96% seen once. Germline loops: CDR1 SGDLS, CDR2 YYNGEE. CDR3 length: 13 residues. Trimming pared 4 bases from V and 1 base from J, leaving 8 bases between. The TCR was taken from a human donor in good health. V usage is TRBV9 and J usage is TRBJ1-1, with a tentative D call TRBD1 (5 bases). The specimen was T cells isolated from PBMCs. CDR3 loop: CASSRGENTEAFF. The CDR3 DNA is TGTGCCAGCAGCCGGGGGGAGAACACTGAAGCTTTCTTT.